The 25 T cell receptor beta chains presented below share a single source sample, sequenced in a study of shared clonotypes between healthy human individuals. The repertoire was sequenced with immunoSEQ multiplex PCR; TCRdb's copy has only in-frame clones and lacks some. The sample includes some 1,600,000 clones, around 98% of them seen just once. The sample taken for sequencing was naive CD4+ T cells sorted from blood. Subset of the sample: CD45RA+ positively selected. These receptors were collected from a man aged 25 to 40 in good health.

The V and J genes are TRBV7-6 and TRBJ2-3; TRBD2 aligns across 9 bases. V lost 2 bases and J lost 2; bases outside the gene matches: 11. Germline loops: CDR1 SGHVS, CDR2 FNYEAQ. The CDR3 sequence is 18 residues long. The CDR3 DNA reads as TGTGCCAGCAGCTTAAATCCGCGGGAGGGTCCGGACACAGATACGCAGTATTTT. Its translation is CASSLNPREGPDTDTQYF.

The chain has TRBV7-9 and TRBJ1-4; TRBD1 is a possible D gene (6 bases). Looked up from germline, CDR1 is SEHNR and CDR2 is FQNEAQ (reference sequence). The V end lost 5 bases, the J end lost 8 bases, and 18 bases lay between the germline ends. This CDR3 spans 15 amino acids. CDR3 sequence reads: CASSREWQGSEKLFF. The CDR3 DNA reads TGTGCCAGCAGCAGAGAGTGGCAGGGGAGCGAAAAACTGTTTTTT.

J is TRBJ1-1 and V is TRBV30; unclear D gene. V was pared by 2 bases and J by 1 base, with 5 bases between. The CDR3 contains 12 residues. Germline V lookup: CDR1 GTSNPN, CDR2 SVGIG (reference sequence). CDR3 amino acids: CAWSQTNTEAFF. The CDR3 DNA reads TGTGCCTGGAGTCAGACGAACACTGAAGCTTTCTTT.

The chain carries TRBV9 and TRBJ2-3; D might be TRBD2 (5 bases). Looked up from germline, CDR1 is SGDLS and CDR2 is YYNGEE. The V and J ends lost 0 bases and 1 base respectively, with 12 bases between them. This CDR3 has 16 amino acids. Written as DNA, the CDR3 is TGTGCCAGCAGCGTAGATGCGGGTCCTGGCACAGATACGCAGTATTTT. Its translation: CASSVDAGPGTDTQYF.

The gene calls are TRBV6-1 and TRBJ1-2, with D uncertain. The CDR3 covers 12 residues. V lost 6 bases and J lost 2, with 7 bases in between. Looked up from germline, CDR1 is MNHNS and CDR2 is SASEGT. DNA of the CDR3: TGTGCCAGCAGCCAATTCAACTATGGCTACACCTTC. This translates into CASSQFNYGYTF.

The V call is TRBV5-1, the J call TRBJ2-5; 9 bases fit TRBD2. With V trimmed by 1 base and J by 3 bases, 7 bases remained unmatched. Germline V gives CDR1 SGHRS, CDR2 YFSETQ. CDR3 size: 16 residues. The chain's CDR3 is CASSLYLAGEEETQYF. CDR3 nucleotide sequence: TGCGCCAGCAGCTTGTACTTAGCGGGGGAAGAAGAGACCCAGTACTTC. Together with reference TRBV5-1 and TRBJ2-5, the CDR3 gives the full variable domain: KAGVTQTPRYLIKTRGQQVTLSCSPISGHRSVSWYQQTPGQGLQFLFEYFSETQRNKGNFPGRFSGRQFSNSRSEMNVSTLELGDSALYLCASSLYLAGEEETQYFGPGTRLLVL.

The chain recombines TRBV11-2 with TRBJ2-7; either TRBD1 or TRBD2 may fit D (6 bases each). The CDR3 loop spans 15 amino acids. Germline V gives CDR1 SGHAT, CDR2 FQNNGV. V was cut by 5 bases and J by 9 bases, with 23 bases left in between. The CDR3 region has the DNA TGTGCCAGCAGCCGTCCGGGGGCGAGGGAGCGGGCGCAGTACTTC. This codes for CASSRPGARERAQYF.

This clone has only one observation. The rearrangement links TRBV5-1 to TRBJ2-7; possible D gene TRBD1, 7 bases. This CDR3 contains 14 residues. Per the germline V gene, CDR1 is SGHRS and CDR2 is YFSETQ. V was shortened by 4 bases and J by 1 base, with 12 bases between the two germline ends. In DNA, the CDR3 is TGCGCCAGCAGCGCGGGGACAGCTTCCTACGAGCAGTACTTC. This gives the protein CASSAGTASYEQYF.

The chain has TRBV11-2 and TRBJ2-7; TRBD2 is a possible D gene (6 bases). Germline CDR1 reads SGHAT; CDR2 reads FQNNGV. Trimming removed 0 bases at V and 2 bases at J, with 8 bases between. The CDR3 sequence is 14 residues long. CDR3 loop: CASSLDGTPYEQYF. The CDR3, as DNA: TGTGCCAGCAGCTTAGACGGGACTCCCTACGAGCAGTACTTC.

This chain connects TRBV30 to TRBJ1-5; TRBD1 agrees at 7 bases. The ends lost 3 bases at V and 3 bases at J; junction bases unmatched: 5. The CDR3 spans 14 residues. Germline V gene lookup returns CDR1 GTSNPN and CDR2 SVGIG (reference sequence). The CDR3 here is CAWRRTGSNQPQHF. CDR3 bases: TGTGCCTGGAGGAGGACAGGCTCCAATCAGCCCCAGCATTTT.

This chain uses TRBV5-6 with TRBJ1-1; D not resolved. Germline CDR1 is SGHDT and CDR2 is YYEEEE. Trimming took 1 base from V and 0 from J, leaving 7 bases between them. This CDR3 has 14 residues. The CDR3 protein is CASSLPEMNTEAFF. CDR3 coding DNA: TGTGCCAGCAGCTTGCCCGAGATGAACACTGAAGCTTTCTTT.

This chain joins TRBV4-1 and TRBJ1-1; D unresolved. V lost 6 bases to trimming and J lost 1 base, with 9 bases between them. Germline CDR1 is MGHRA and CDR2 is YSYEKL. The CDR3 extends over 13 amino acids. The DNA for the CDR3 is TGCGCCAGCAGGCAAATACAGAACACTGAAGCTTTCTTT. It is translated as CASRQIQNTEAFF.

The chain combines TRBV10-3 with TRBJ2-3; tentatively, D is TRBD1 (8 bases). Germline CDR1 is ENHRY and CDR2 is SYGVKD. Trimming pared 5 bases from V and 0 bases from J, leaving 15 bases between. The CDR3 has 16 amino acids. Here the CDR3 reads CAISFGQGGSTDTQYF. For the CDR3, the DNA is TGTGCCATCAGTTTTGGACAGGGAGGGAGCACAGATACGCAGTATTTT.

The CDR3 nucleotides read TGTGCCAGCAGCTTAGGCCCGCTAGCCAAAAACATTCAGTACTTC. Translation gives CASSLGPLAKNIQYF. The rearrangement links TRBV7-2 to TRBJ2-4, with D hard to call. The CDR3 sequence is 15 residues long. CDR1 is SGHTA, CDR2 FQGNSA, per germline. Deletions cut 1 base from V and 0 bases from J, with 7 bases between.

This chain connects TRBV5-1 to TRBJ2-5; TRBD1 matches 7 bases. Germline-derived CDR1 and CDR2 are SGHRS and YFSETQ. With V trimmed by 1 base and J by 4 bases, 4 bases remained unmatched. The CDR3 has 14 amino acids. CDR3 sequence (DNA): TGCGCCAGCAGCTTGATCCCAGGGGGAGAGACCCAGTACTTC. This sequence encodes CASSLIPGGETQYF.

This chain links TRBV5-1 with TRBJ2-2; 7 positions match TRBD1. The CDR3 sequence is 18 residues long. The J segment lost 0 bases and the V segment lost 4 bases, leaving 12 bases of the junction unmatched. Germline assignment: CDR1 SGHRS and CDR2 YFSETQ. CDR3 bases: TGCGCCAGCAGCCGGACAGGAGCCCAGGGCGCGAACACCGGGGAGCTGTTTTTT. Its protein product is CASSRTGAQGANTGELFF.

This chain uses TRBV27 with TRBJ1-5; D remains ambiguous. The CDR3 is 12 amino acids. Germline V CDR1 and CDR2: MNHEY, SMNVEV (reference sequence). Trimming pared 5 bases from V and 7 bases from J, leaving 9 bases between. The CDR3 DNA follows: TGTGCCAGCAGTGGGCTGGGGCAGCCCCAGCATTTT. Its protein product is CASSGLGQPQHF.

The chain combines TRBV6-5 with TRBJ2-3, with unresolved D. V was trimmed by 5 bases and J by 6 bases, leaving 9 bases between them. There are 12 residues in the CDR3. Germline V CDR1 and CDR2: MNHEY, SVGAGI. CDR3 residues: CASSLTQDTQYF. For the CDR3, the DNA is TGTGCCAGCAGTCTTACTCAGGATACGCAGTATTTT.

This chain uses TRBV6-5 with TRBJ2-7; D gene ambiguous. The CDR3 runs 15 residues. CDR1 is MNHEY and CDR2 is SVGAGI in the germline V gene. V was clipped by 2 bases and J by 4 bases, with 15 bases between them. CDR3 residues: CASSYTGISPYEQYF. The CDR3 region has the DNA TGTGCCAGCAGTTACACTGGGATCTCCCCTTACGAGCAGTACTTC.

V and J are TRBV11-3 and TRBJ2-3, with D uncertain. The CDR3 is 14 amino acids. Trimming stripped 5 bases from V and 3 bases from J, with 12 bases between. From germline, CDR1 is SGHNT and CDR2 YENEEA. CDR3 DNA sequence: TGTGCCAGCAGCCGGGCCCGAGTGACAGATACGCAGTATTTT. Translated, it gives CASSRARVTDTQYF.

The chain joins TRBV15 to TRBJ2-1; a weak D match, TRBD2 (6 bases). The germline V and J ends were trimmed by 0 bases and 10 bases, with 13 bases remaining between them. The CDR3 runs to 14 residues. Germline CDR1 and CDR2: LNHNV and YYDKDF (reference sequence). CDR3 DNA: TGTGCCACCAGCAGAGAGGGACTTCGGTTGGAGCAGTTCTTC. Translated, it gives CATSREGLRLEQFF. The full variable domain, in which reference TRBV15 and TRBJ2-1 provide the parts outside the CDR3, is DAMVIQNPRYQVTQFGKPVTLSCSQTLNHNVMYWYQQKSSQAPKLLFHYYDKDFNNEADTPDNFQSRRPNTSFCFLDIRSPGLGDTAMYLCATSREGLRLEQFFGPGTRLTVL.

CDR3 region: CASTNMGSYEQYF. DNA of the CDR3: TGTGCCAGCACCAATATGGGTTCCTACGAGCAGTACTTC. V and J are TRBV5-6 and TRBJ2-7, with no clear D. The CDR3 runs to 13 residues. Trimming stripped 6 bases from V and 1 base from J, with 11 bases between. The germline gives CDR1 SGHDT, CDR2 YYEEEE.

CDR3: CASSYLAGGKGEQYF. The CDR3 nucleotides are TGTGCCAGCAGTTATTTAGCGGGAGGGAAGGGGGAGCAGTACTTC. The gene calls are TRBV28 and TRBJ2-7; 11 bases are a match to TRBD2. Germline CDR1 reads MDHEN; CDR2 reads SYDVKM. The junction had 9 bases not matched to a gene; V was cut back by 4 bases and J by 7 bases. This CDR3 is built from 15 residues.

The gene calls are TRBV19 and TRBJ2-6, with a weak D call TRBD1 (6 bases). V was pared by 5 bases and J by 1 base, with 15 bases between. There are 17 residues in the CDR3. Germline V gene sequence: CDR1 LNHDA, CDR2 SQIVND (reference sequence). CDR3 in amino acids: CASSPPRGESGANVLTF. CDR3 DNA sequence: TGTGCCAGTAGTCCGCCCAGGGGAGAGTCTGGGGCCAACGTCCTGACTTTC.

The CDR3 protein is CASSSGTSSYNEQFF. The CDR3 DNA reads TGTGCCAGTAGTAGCGGGACGAGCTCCTACAATGAGCAGTTCTTC. This sequence joins TRBV19 and TRBJ2-1; D might be TRBD2 (6 bases). V lost 4 bases and J lost 0, with 10 bases in between. Germline CDR1 LNHDA, CDR2 SQIVND (reference sequence). The CDR3 contains 15 residues.